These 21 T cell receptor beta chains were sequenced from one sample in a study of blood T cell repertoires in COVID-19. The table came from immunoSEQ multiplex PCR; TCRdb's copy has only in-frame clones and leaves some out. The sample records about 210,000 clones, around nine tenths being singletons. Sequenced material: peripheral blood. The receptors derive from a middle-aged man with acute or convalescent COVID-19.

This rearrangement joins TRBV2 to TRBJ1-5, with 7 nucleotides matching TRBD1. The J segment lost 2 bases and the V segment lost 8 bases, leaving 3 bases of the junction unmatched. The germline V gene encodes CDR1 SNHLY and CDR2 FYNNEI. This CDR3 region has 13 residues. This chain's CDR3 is CASHDRGNQPQHF. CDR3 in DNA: TGTGCCAGCCACGACAGGGGCAATCAGCCCCAGCATTTT.

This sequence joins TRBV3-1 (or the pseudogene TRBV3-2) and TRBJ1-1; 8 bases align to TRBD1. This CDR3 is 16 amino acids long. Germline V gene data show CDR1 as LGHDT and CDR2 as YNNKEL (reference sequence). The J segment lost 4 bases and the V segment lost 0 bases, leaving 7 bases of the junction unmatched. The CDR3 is CASSQETGAGVTEAFF. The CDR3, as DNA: TGTGCCAGCAGCCAAGAGACAGGGGCGGGGGTCACTGAAGCTTTCTTT.

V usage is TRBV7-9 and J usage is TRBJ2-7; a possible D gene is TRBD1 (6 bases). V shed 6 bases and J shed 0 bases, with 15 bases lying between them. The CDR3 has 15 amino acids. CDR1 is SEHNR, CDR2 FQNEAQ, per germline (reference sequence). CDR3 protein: CASSSGTTSSYEQYF. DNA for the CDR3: TGTGCCAGCAGTTCCGGGACAACAAGCTCCTACGAGCAGTACTTC.

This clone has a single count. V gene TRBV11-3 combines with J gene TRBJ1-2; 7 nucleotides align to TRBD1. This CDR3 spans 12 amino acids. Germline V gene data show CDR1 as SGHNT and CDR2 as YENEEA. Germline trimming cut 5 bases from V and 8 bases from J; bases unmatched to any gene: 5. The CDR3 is CASSQGGRGYTF. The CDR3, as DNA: TGTGCCAGCAGCCAGGGGGGTCGCGGCTACACCTTC. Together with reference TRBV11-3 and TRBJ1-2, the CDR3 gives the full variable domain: EAGVVQSPRYKIIEKKQPVAFWCNPISGHNTLYWYLQNLGQGPELLIRYENEEAVDDSQLPKDRFSAERLKGVDSTLKIQPAELGDSAVYLCASSQGGRGYTFGSGTRLTVV.

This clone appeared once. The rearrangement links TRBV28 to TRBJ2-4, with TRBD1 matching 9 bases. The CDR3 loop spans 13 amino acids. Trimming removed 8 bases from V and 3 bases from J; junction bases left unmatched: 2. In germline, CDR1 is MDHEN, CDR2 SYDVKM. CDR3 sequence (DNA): TGTGCCAGCCGGGACAGGGACAAAAACATTCAGTACTTC. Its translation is CASRDRDKNIQYF.

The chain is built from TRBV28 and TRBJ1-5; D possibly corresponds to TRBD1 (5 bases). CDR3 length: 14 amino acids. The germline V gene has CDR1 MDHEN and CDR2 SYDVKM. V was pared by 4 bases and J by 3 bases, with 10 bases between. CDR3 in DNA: TGTGCCAGCAGTTGGAGGGGAACCAATCAGCCCCAGCATTTT. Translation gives CASSWRGTNQPQHF.

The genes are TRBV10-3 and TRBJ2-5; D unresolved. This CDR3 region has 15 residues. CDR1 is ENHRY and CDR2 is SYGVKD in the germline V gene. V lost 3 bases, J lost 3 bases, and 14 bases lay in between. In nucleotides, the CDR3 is TGTGCCATCAGTGAAGGAGTGAGAGTGGAAGAGACCCAGTACTTC. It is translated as CAISEGVRVEETQYF.

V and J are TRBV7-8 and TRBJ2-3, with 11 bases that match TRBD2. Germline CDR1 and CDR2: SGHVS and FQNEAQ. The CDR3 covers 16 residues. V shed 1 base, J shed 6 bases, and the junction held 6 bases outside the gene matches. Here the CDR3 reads CASSLVSSGRRDTQYF. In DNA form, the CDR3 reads TGTGCCAGCAGCTTAGTTTCTAGCGGGAGGAGGGATACGCAGTATTTT.

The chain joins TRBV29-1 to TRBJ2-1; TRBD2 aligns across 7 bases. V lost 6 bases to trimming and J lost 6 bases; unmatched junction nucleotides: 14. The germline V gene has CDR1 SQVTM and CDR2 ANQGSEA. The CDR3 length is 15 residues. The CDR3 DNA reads TGCAGCGTCGCGGGGGTCGGGGTCGGGGCCAATGAGCAGTTCTTC. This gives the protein CSVAGVGVGANEQFF.

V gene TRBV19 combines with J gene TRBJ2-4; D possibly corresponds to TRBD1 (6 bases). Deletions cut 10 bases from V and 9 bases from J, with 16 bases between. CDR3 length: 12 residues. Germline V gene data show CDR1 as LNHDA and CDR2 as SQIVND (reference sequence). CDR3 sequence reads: CATKNRVSIQYF. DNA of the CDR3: TGTGCCACCAAGAACAGGGTGAGCATTCAGTACTTC.

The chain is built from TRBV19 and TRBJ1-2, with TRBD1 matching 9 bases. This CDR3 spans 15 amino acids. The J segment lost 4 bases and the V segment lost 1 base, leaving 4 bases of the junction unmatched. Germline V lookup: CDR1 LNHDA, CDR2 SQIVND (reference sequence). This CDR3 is CASSIGTGEIYGYTF. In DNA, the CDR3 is TGTGCCAGTAGTATAGGGACAGGGGAGATCTATGGCTACACCTTC.

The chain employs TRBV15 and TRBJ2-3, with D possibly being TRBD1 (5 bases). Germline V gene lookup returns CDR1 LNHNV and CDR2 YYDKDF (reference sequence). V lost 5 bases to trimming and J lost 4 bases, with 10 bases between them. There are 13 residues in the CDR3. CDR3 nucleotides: TGTGCCACCAGCTCCTGGGGCCCAGATACGCAGTATTTT. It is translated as CATSSWGPDTQYF.

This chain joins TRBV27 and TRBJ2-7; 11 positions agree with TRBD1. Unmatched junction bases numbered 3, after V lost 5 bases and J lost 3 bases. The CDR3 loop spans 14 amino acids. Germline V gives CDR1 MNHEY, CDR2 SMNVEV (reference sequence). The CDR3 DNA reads TGTGCCAGCAGTGGGACAGGGGGGATCTACGAGCAGTACTTC. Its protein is CASSGTGGIYEQYF.

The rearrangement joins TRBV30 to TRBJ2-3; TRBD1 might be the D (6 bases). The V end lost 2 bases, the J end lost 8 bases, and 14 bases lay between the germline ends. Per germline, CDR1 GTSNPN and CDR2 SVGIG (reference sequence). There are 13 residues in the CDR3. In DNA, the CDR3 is TGTGCCTGGAGTCTCACAGGGAGTAGTACGCAGTATTTT. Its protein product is CAWSLTGSSTQYF.

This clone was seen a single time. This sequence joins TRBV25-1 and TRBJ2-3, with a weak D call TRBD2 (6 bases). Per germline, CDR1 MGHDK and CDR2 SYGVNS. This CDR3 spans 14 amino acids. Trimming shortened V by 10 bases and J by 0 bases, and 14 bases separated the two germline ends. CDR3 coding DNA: TGTGCCACCGCCGGAGCGGGTAGCACAGATACGCAGTATTTT. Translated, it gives CATAGAGSTDTQYF.

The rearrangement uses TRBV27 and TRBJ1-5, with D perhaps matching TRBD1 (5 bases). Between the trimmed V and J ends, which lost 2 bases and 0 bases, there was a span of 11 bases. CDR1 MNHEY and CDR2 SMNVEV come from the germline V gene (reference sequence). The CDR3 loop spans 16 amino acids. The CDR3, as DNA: TGTGCCAGCAGTTTAGCGGGGGGGTTTAGCAATCAGCCCCAGCATTTT. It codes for CASSLAGGFSNQPQHF.

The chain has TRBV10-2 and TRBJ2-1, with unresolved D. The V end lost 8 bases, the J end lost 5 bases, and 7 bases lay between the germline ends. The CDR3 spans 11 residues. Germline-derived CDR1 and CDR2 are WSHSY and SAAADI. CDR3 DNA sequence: TGCGCCAGCCCGACAAACAATGAGCAGTTCTTC. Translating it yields CASPTNNEQFF.

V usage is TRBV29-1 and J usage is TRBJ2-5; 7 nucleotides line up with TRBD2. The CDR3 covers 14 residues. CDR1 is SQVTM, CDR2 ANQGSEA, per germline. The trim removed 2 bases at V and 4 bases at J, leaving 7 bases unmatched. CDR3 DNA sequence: TGCAGCGTTGAATTGGTAGGGGAGGGAGAGACCCAGTACTTC. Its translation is CSVELVGEGETQYF.

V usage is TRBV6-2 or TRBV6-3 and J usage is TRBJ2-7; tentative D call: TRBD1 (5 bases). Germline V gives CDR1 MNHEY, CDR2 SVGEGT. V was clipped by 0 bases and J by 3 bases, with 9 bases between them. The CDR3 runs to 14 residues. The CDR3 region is CASSYSAGNYEQYF. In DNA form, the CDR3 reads TGTGCCAGCAGTTACTCGGCAGGGAACTACGAGCAGTACTTC.

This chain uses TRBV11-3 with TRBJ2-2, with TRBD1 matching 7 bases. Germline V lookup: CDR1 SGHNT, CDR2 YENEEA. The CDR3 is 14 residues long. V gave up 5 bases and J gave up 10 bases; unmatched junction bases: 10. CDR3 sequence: CASSPGGFGEELFF. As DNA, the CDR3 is TGTGCCAGCAGCCCAGGGGGTTTTGGTGAGGAGCTGTTTTTT.

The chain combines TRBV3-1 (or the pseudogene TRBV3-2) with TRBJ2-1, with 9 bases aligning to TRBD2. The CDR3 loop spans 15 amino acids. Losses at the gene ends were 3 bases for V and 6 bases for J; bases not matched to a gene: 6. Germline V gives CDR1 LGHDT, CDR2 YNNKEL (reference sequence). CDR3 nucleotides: TGTGCCAGCAGCCAGGGGCTAGCGGGAATCAATGAGCAGTTCTTC. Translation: CASSQGLAGINEQFF.